These 15 T cell receptor beta chains share one sample of origin, sequenced in a study of regulatory T cells in long-lasting Graves disease. Documented time point: newly diagnosed GD, antithyroid drugs for less than 3 months. PBMC-derived RNA was used for the TCR library. The TCR beta library used iRepertoire HTBI primers with Arm-PCR amplification of CDR3. TCRdb reanalysed the multiplex PCR reads using MiXCR and keeps one entry per CDR3 protein. The sample yields hundreds of thousands of distinct CDR3 sequences, 16% seen once. The sample was also linked to a second study, of T cells in Graves' hyperthyroidism and ophthalmopathy.

The sample in question was peripheral blood mononuclear cells (PBMCs), obtained at new diagnosis, from a patient treated with antithyroid drugs. The receptors stem from a woman aged 25 to 39 with Graves disease.

The J gene is TRBJ2-3, the V gene TRBV9; 10 nucleotides match TRBD2. V lost 3 bases and J lost 1; bases outside the gene matches: 5. This CDR3 has 16 residues. Germline-derived CDR1 and CDR2 are SGDLS and YYNGEE. CDR3 nucleotide sequence: TGTGCCAGCAGCGCAAGAGCGGGGGGGGGCACAGATACGCAGTATTTT. Amino acids: CASSARAGGGTDTQYF.

This clonotype has just a few counts. The rearrangement links TRBV7-9 to TRBJ2-6; the match to TRBD2 covers 8 bases. The CDR3 totals 17 residues. The germline V gene has CDR1 SEHNR and CDR2 FQNEAQ (reference sequence). The V and J ends lost 7 bases and 0 bases, in that order; junction bases with no gene match: 8. CDR3 loop: CASMDLAGRSGANVLTF. The DNA for the CDR3 is TGTGCCAGCATGGATCTAGCGGGCCGCTCTGGGGCCAACGTCCTGACTTTC.

V is TRBV3-1 and J is TRBJ2-1; TRBD2 matches 7 bases. The trim removed 10 bases at V and 3 bases at J, leaving 9 bases unmatched. CDR1 LGHDT and CDR2 YNNKEL come from the germline V gene (reference sequence). The CDR3 loop spans 14 amino acids. The CDR3 DNA reads TGTGCCACAAGGGGCGGGAGTAACTACAATGAGCAGTTCTTC. Protein sequence: CATRGGSNYNEQFF.

A few counts support this clonotype. The rearrangement uses TRBV19 and TRBJ2-5, with 8 bases that match TRBD1. Trimming at V came to 4 bases and at J to 0 bases, leaving 7 bases not matched to a gene. Germline CDR1 reads LNHDA; CDR2 reads SQIVND (reference sequence). This CDR3 has 16 residues. The CDR3 DNA sequence: TGTGCCAGTAGTAGAGCAGGGGGCAAGTACCAAGAGACCCAGTACTTC. Its translation: CASSRAGGKYQETQYF.

There are a few counts of this clonotype. The genes are TRBV5-4 and TRBJ1-2; 9 bases are shared with TRBD1. This CDR3 has 17 amino acids. Trimming cost V 1 base and J 4 bases; bases outside gene matches: 11. CDR1 SGHNT and CDR2 YYREEE come from the germline V gene (reference sequence). The CDR3 protein is CASSLFTGGAAGYGYTF. The DNA for the CDR3 is TGTGCCAGCAGCTTGTTCACAGGGGGCGCGGCGGGCTATGGCTACACCTTC.

The chain carries TRBV20-1 and TRBJ2-7; 10 positions match TRBD2. The CDR3 contains 15 residues. Germline CDR1 is DFQATT and CDR2 is SNEGSKA (reference sequence). J lost 6 bases, V lost 3 bases, and 11 bases had no gene match. The DNA for the CDR3 is TGCAGTGCTAGGCCAAGCGGGAGGGCCCTCGCCGAGCAGTACTTC. It encodes CSARPSGRALAEQYF.

The chain employs TRBV6-2 or TRBV6-3 and TRBJ1-6, with a possible D match to TRBD1 (5 bases). V lost 6 bases, J lost 8 bases, and 14 bases lay in between. The CDR3 is 14 residues long. From germline, CDR1 is MNHEY and CDR2 SVGEGT. The CDR3 DNA sequence: TGTGCCAGCAGCCCGGGGGGGAGGCATTCACCCCTCCACTTT. Translation: CASSPGGRHSPLHF.

This clonotype has at least ten counts. V gene TRBV18 combines with J gene TRBJ1-3; D unresolved. Trimming took off 4 bases at V and 3 bases at J, with 7 bases between the two ends. The CDR3 has 13 residues. Germline lookup yields CDR1 KGHSH and CDR2 LQKENI. CDR3 sequence reads: CASSRTSGNTIYF. The CDR3 nucleotides are TGTGCCAGCTCACGAACCAGTGGAAACACCATATATTTT. The full variable domain, with the rest looked up from reference TRBV18 and TRBJ1-3, is NAGVMQNPRHLVRRRGQEARLRCSPMKGHSHVYWYRQLPEEGLKFMVYLQKENIIDESGMPKERFSAEFPKEGPSILRIQQVVRGDSAAYFCASSRTSGNTIYFGEGSWLTVV.

As for this clonotype: A much more abundant neighbour one base away suggests this may be a read error. The J gene is TRBJ2-1, the V gene TRBV28; D possibly corresponds to TRBD1 (5 bases). The tail of the sequence fits TRBJ2-5 better, so the J call may be wrong. The CDR3 sequence is 15 residues long. Germline CDR1 is MDHEN and CDR2 is SYDVKM. The CDR3 DNA reads as TGTGCCAGCAGGGGTGGGGCAGCTTACAAAGAGACCCAGTACTTC. It is translated as CASRGGAAYKETQYF.

The table lists this clonotype with many counts. The gene calls are TRBV7-2 and TRBJ1-5, with a tentative D call TRBD1 (6 bases). CDR3 size: 15 residues. V gave up 5 bases and J gave up 4 bases, with 15 bases separating them. The V gene's germline CDR1 is SGHTA and CDR2 FQGNSA. The CDR3 coding sequence is TGTGCCAGCAGCCGGGGGCGGCAGGGGAATCAGCCCCAGCATTTT. Its translation: CASSRGRQGNQPQHF.

The chain has TRBV5-5 and TRBJ2-1, with TRBD2 matching 7 bases. Trimming cost V 5 bases and J 5 bases; bases outside gene matches: 7. Germline loops: CDR1 SGHKS, CDR2 YYEKEE (reference sequence). The CDR3 covers 14 residues. CDR3 loop: CASSLPGTNNEQFF. The CDR3 nucleotides are TGTGCCAGCAGTCTGCCCGGGACTAACAATGAGCAGTTCTTC.

This clonotype was counted ten times or more. The chain links TRBV7-9 to TRBJ1-2; no clear D gene. Trimming removed 6 bases at V and 7 bases at J, with 12 bases between. The CDR3 runs 12 residues. The germline V gene has CDR1 SEHNR and CDR2 FQNEAQ (reference sequence). The CDR3 sequence: CASSTEGLGYTF. The CDR3, as DNA: TGTGCCAGCAGTACTGAGGGCCTTGGCTACACCTTC.

In its sample, this clonotype was seen many times. This chain links TRBV2 with TRBJ2-4; TRBD1 matches at 9 bases. This CDR3 region has 14 residues. Per germline, CDR1 SNHLY and CDR2 FYNNEI. Trimming took 6 bases from V and 8 from J; bases not matched to a gene: 8. CDR3 loop: CASRAGTGIHIQYF. CDR3 nucleotide sequence: TGTGCCAGCAGGGCAGGGACAGGGATACACATTCAGTACTTC.

In this sample, this clonotype turned up a few times. The rearrangement uses TRBV7-2 and TRBJ2-3; 10 bases line up with TRBD2. Per the germline V gene, CDR1 is SGHTA and CDR2 is FQGNSA. The CDR3 spans 15 residues. J was trimmed by 7 bases and V by 6 bases; bases with no gene match: 10. The CDR3 nucleotides read TGTGCCAGCAGTCCGGGGGCTAGCGGGAGAAATACGCAGTATTTT. Translated, it gives CASSPGASGRNTQYF.

J is TRBJ2-4 and V is TRBV5-1; D possibly corresponds to TRBD1 (6 bases). The CDR3 has 14 residues. Per germline, CDR1 SGHRS and CDR2 YFSETQ. V was shortened by 3 bases and J by 8 bases, with 15 bases between the two germline ends. The CDR3 here is CASSWGLVGDIQYF. CDR3 in DNA: TGCGCCAGCAGCTGGGGGCTGGTGGGGGACATTCAGTACTTC.